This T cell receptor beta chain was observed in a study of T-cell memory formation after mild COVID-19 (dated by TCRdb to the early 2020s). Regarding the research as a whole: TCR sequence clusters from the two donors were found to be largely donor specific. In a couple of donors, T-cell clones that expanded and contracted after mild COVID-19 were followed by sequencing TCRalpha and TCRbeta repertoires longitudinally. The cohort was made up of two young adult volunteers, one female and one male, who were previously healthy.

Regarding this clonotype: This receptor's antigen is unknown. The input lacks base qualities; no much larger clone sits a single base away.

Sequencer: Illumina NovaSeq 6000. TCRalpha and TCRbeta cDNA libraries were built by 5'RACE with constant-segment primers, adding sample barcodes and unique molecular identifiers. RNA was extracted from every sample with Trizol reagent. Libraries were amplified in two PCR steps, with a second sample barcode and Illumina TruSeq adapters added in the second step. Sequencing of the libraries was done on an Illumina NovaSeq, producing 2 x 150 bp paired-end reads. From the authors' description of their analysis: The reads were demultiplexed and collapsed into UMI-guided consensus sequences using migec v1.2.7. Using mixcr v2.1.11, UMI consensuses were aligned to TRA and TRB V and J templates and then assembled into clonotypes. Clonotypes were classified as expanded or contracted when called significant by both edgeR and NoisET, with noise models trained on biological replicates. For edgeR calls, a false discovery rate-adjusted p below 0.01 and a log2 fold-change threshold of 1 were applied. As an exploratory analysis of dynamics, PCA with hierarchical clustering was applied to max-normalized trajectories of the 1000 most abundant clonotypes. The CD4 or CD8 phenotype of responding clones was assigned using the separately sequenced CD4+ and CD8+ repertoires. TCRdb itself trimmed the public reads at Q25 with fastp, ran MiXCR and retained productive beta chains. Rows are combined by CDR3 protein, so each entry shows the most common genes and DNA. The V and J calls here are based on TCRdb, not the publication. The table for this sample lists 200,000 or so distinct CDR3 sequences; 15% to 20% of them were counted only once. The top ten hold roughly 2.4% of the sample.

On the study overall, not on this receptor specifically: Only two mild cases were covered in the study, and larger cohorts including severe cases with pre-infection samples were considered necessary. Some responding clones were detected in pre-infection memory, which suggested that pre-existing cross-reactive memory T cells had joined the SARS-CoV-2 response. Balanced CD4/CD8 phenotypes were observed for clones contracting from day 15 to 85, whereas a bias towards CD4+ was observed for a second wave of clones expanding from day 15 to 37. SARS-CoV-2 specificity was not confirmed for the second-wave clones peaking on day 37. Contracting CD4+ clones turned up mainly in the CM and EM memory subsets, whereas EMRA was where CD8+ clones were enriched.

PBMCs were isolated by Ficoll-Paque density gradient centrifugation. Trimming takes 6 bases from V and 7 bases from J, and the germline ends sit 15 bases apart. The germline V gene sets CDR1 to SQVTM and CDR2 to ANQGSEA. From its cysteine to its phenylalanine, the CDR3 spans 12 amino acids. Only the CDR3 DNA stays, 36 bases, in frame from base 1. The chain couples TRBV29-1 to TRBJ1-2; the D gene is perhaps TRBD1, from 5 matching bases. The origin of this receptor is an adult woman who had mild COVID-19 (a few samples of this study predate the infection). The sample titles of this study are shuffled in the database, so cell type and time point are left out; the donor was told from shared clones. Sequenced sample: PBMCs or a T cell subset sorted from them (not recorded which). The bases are TGCAGCGTCGGAGGAGGGGTGGGTGGCTACACCTTC. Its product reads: CSVGGGVGGYTF.